These T cell receptor beta chains were read from a single sample in a study of cytomegalovirus exposure and HLA in healthy donors. The method was immunoSEQ multiplex PCR; TCRdb's version includes in-frame clones alone and lacks a portion of them. The sample records more than 110,000 clones, about 94% being singletons. The sample consisted of PBMCs. These receptors came from a man younger than 35 in good health and CMV-seropositive. Each CDR3 is given with its conserved first and last residue. A D gene is named only where the DNA matches it firmly. Only some rows state a clone size, as once, few, many or a class for expanded clones.

clone_size	d_call	j_call	v_call	cdr3_aa	cdr3_nt
NA	NA	TRBJ2-1	TRBV2	CASSSSFTLGYNEQFF	TGTGCCAGCAGCTCTAGTTTTACGTTGGGTTACAATGAGCAGTTCTTC
NA	TRBD2	TRBJ2-1	TRBV9	CASSVVGTSGEEQFF	TGTGCCAGCAGCGTAGTCGGGACTAGCGGGGAGGAGCAGTTCTTC
NA	NA	TRBJ2-7	TRBV6-5	CASSSSLGYEQYF	TGTGCCAGCAGTTCCAGCCTAGGATACGAGCAGTACTTC
NA	TRBD1	TRBJ1-1	TRBV18	CASSPGTATEAFF	TGTGCCAGCTCACCTGGGACAGCTACTGAAGCTTTCTTT
NA	NA	TRBJ2-7	TRBV5-6	CASSLVWGEAYEQYF	TGTGCCAGCAGCTTGGTTTGGGGGGAAGCCTACGAGCAGTACTTC
NA	TRBD1	TRBJ2-1	TRBV7-9	CASSYPGQDNEQFF	TGTGCCAGCAGCTACCCGGGACAGGACAATGAGCAGTTCTTC
once	NA	TRBJ2-7	TRBV27	CASSLAESYEQYF	TGTGCCAGCAGTTTAGCGGAATCCTACGAGCAGTACTTC
NA	TRBD2	TRBJ2-5	TRBV7-9	CASSLATSGETQYF	TGTGCCAGCAGCTTAGCGACTAGCGGAGAGACCCAGTACTTC
NA	NA	TRBJ1-2	TRBV18	CASSPPSGSYGYTF	TGTGCCAGCTCACCACCATCGGGGAGCTATGGCTACACCTTC
NA	TRBD1	TRBJ1-4	TRBV2	CASSPGQGPNEKLFF	TGTGCCAGCAGTCCGGGACAGGGACCGAATGAAAAACTGTTTTTT
NA	TRBD2	TRBJ2-5	TRBV27	CASSPLAGVSETQYF	TGTGCCAGCAGTCCCCTAGCGGGAGTAAGTGAGACCCAGTACTTC
NA	NA	TRBJ1-2	TRBV20-1	CSAPRYGYTF	TGCAGTGCCCCCCGGTATGGCTACACCTTC
NA	TRBD1	TRBJ1-2	TRBV5-4	CASSRDRVDGYTF	TGTGCCAGCAGTCGGGACAGGGTTGATGGCTACACCTTC
NA	TRBD1	TRBJ1-1	TRBV7-6	CASSSQTGVLPTEAFF	TGTGCCAGCAGCTCACAGACAGGGGTCCTACCCACTGAAGCTTTCTTT
NA	NA	TRBJ2-3	TRBV5-4	CASSLGRRYSTDTQYF	TGTGCCAGCAGCTTGGGGAGGAGGTACAGCACAGATACGCAGTATTTT
NA	TRBD1	TRBJ2-4	TRBV7-2	CASSGRTGLGAKNIQYF	TGTGCCAGCAGCGGTCGGACAGGTCTAGGAGCCAAAAACATTCAGTACTTC
NA	TRBD1	TRBJ2-1	TRBV6-4	CASSSGQGLNNEQFF	TGTGCCAGCAGTTCGGGACAGGGGCTGAACAATGAGCAGTTCTTC
NA	NA	TRBJ1-2	TRBV4-1	CASSQDPVSNYGYTF	TGCGCCAGCAGCCAAGATCCCGTATCTAACTATGGCTACACCTTC
NA	NA	TRBJ2-1	TRBV15	CATQAEGADEQFF	TGTGCCACCCAGGCGGAGGGAGCCGATGAGCAGTTCTTC
NA	NA	TRBJ2-3	TRBV6-4	CASSGFTGSDTQYF	TGTGCCAGCAGTGGGTTTACGGGATCAGATACGCAGTATTTT
NA	NA	TRBJ2-3	TRBV20-1	CSASPQDTQYF	TGCAGTGCTAGTCCACAGGATACGCAGTATTTT
NA	NA	TRBJ2-7	TRBV4-2	CASSQPGLFYEQYF	TGTGCCAGCAGCCAACCGGGACTCTTCTACGAGCAGTACTTC
NA	NA	TRBJ1-2	TRBV11-2	CASSLGAGGGYTF	TGTGCCAGCAGCTTAGGTGCGGGAGGTGGCTACACCTTC
NA	TRBD1	TRBJ2-1	TRBV6-5	CASSRTGGYNEQFF	TGTGCCAGCAGCCGGACAGGGGGCTACAATGAGCAGTTCTTC
NA	TRBD2	TRBJ2-1	TRBV5-8	CASSVAGDRTYNEQFF	TGTGCCAGCAGCGTCGCGGGAGATCGAACCTACAATGAGCAGTTCTTC
NA	TRBD1	TRBJ2-1	TRBV28	CASSLPGTGVGDEQFF	TGTGCCAGCAGTTTGCCCGGGACAGGGGTTGGTGATGAGCAGTTCTTC
NA	NA	TRBJ1-1	TRBV28	CASSIALGGAIEAFF	TGTGCCAGCAGTATCGCCTTGGGGGGGGCCATTGAAGCTTTCTTT
NA	NA	TRBJ1-1	TRBV6-1	CASSIAVNTEAFF	TGTGCCAGCAGCATTGCAGTTAACACTGAAGCTTTCTTT
NA	NA	TRBJ2-7	TRBV18	CASSPGENEQYF	TGTGCCAGCTCACCAGGGGAGAACGAGCAGTACTTC
NA	NA	TRBJ1-6	TRBV6-5	CASSWRGIGSPLHF	TGTGCCAGCAGTTGGAGGGGCATCGGATCACCCCTCCACTTT
NA	NA	TRBJ2-7	TRBV4-1	CASSQGDSMSYEQYF	TGCGCCAGCAGCCAAGGGGACTCAATGAGCTACGAGCAGTACTTC
NA	NA	TRBJ2-2	TRBV27	CASSPQTGNTGELFF	TGTGCCAGCAGTCCGCAAACAGGGAATACCGGGGAGCTGTTTTTT
NA	TRBD2	TRBJ2-7	TRBV27	CASKTGTSGVEQYF	TGTGCCAGCAAGACGGGGACTAGCGGGGTTGAGCAGTACTTC
NA	NA	TRBJ2-7	TRBV27	CASSLIPGGGDEQYF	TGTGCCAGCAGTTTAATCCCCGGTGGGGGCGACGAGCAATACTTC
NA	TRBD1	TRBJ2-6	TRBV28	CASSRPGQGDARSGANVLTF	TGTGCCAGCAGCCGTCCGGGACAGGGGGATGCTAGGTCTGGGGCCAACGTCCTGACTTTC
NA	NA	TRBJ2-1	TRBV13	CASSTWEEDNEQFF	TGTGCCAGCAGCACCTGGGAGGAGGACAATGAGCAGTTCTTC
NA	NA	TRBJ2-1	TRBV27	CASSLGDSWEWFF	TGTGCCAGCAGTTTGGGAGACTCCTGGGAGTGGTTCTTC
NA	TRBD2	TRBJ2-2	TRBV14	CASSQDPRRRESPTTGELFF	TGTGCCAGCAGCCAAGATCCGAGGAGGCGGGAGAGTCCGACCACCGGGGAGCTGTTTTTT
NA	NA	TRBJ1-6	TRBV27	CASSLEGPYNSPLHF	TGTGCCAGCAGTTTAGAGGGCCCCTATAATTCACCCCTCCACTTT
NA	TRBD2	TRBJ2-5	TRBV29-1	CSVMGGVVQETQYF	TGCAGCGTGATGGGGGGGGTGGTCCAAGAGACCCAGTACTTC
NA	TRBD2	TRBJ2-1	TRBV4-1	CASSPRPGTSDRLVF	TGCGCCAGCAGCCCGCGCCCCGGGACTAGCGACAGGCTGGTCTTC
once	TRBD2	TRBJ2-7	TRBV5-6	CASSLPGLGQDEQYF	TGTGCCAGCAGCCTACCGGGACTAGGGCAAGACGAGCAGTACTTC
NA	NA	TRBJ2-3	TRBV6-1	CASSGAKGVVFYSTDTQYF	TGTGCCAGCAGTGGGGCGAAGGGAGTTGTGTTTTATAGCACAGATACGCAGTATTTT
NA	TRBD1	TRBJ2-7	TRBV28	CASTQGQGLYEQYF	TGTGCCAGCACCCAGGGACAGGGGCTCTACGAGCAGTACTTC
NA	TRBD2	TRBJ2-5	TRBV2	CAVFGVRLALYF	TGTGCCGTCTTCGGGGTTAGACTAGCGCTGTACTTC
NA	NA	TRBJ2-1	TRBV11-2	CASSLFEGYNEQFF	TGTGCCAGCAGCTTATTTGAGGGCTACAATGAGCAGTTCTTC
NA	NA	TRBJ1-2	TRBV5-1	CASSQWARTSGYTF	TGCGCCAGCAGCCAATGGGCCCGCACCTCTGGCTACACCTTC
NA	NA	TRBJ1-3	TRBV5-1	CASSPAPPQAGNTIYF	TGCGCCAGCAGCCCGGCCCCACCTCAGGCTGGAAACACCATATATTTT